The clone carrying this TCR beta chain was recorded a few times. These data come from a study of blood T cell repertoires in COVID-19. Per the germline V gene, CDR1 is KGHSH and CDR2 is LQKENI. The CDR3 is 12 residues long. J gave up 6 bases and V 6 bases, and 3 bases lay outside the gene matches. Here immunoSEQ multiplex PCR was the method, and the copy in TCRdb shows in-frame clones only, minus some. The repertoire consists of about 130,000 clones, with less than 90% occurring once and the leading ten covering under 8%. The TCR comes from a man older than 75 with active or convalescent COVID-19. Sample: peripheral blood. The chain is built from TRBV18 and TRBJ1-2, with 8 bases lining up with TRBD1. The CDR3 DNA reads as TGTGCCAGCTCGAAGGACAGGGATGGCTACACCTTC. This translates into CASSKDRDGYTF. Full variable domain (missing parts from reference TRBV18 and TRBJ1-2): NAGVMQNPRHLVRRRGQEARLRCSPMKGHSHVYWYRQLPEEGLKFMVYLQKENIIDESGMPKERFSAEFPKEGPSILRIQQVVRGDSAAYFCASSKDRDGYTFGSGTRLTVV.